This TCR beta chain was captured in a study of T-cell memory formation after mild COVID-19. Study-wide points: Some responding clones appeared in pre-infection memory, suggesting cross-reactive memory joined. Nothing confirmed that second-wave clones peaking on day 37 were specific for SARS-CoV-2.

V lost 1 base and J 2 bases, leaving 15 bases between the germline ends. Germline CDR1 and CDR2: SEHNR and FQNEAQ (reference sequence). This CDR3 has 16 residues. TCRdb itself ran the 5' RACE reads through MiXCR, one entry per CDR3 protein. The sample lists some 300,000 distinct CDR3 sequences; under 25% were seen once. A few counts support this clonotype. The antigen is undetermined. The chain joins TRBV7-9 to TRBJ2-7; perhaps TRBD2 as D (5 bases). Material: PBMCs or a T cell subset sorted from them (not recorded which). This TCR was recovered from a man aged 18 to 35 who had mild COVID-19 (a few samples of this study predate the infection). Cell type and time point are not known. The chain's CDR3 is CASSLVSGGFPYEQYF. Written as DNA, the CDR3 is TGTGCCAGCAGCTTAGTTTCAGGAGGCTTTCCCTACGAGCAGTACTTC.